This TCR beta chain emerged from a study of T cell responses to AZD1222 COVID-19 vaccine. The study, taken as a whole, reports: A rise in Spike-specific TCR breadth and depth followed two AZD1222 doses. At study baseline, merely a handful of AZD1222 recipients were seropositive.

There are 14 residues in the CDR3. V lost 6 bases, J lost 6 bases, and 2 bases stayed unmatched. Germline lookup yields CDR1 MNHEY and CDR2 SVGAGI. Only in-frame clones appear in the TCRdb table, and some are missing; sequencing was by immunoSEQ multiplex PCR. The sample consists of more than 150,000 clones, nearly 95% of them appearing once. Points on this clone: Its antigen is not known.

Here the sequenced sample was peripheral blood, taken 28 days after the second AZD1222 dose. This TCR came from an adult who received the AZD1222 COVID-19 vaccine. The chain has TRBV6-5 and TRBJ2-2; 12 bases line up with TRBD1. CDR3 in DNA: TGTGCCAGCAGAGGGACAGGGGGCGCCGGGGAGCTGTTTTTT. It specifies CASRGTGGAGELFF.